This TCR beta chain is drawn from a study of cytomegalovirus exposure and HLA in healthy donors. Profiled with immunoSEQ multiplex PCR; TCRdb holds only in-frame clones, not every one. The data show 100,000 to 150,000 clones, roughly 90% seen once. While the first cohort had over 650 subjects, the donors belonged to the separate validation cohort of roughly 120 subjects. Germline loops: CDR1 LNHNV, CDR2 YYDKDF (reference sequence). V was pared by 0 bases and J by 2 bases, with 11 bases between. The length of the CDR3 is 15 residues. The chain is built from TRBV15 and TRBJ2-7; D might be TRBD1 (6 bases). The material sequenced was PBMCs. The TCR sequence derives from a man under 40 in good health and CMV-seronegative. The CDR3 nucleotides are TGTGCCACCAGCAGAGACCGGACAGACACCTACGAGCAGTACTTC. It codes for CATSRDRTDTYEQYF. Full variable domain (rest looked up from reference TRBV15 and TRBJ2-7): DAMVIQNPRYQVTQFGKPVTLSCSQTLNHNVMYWYQQKSSQAPKLLFHYYDKDFNNEADTPDNFQSRRPNTSFCFLDIRSPGLGDTAMYLCATSRDRTDTYEQYFGPGTRLTVT.